Given below is one T cell receptor (beta chain) in context. Its recognized antigen is unknown. A roughly 2.6 ml peripheral blood sample was drawn into PAXgene tubes per donor and stored at -80°C. Without T cell sorting, total RNA was isolated from whole blood using the PAXgene blood miRNA kit on an automated QIAcube. Peripheral blood from monozygotic twin pairs, either concordant or discordant for inflammatory bowel disease, underwent deep TCRalpha and TCRbeta repertoire profiling that used unique molecular barcoding. Smoking habits were recorded for all twin pairs, and each individual was classified as a current, former or never smoker. The data were taken from a study of monozygotic twins with inflammatory bowel disease (dated by TCRdb to about 2019). Background on the whole study: In total, approximately 28 monozygotic twin pairs made up the full study: 19 Danish pairs, all IBD-discordant, plus nine German pairs, of which four were IBD-concordant and five were IBD-discordant. Each individual had, on average, about 151 000 unique TCRalpha sequences and 181 000 unique TCRbeta sequences available for analysis. The search for disease-associated traits relied mainly on comparing, within discordant pairs, IBD patients with their genetically identical healthy co-twins.

Overall study results and their limits: Distinction between different T cell subtypes could not be achieved in the analysis. Compared with healthy twins, IBD patients had fewer clonotypes in common with other individuals, a difference most pronounced in patients showing signs of disease activity. TCRbeta repertoire diversity, by inverse Simpson index, was decreased in IBD patients compared with their healthy co-twins. Concordant and discordant twins showed no difference in repertoire similarity, possibly because of limited statistical power. Because patients received different immunosuppressive treatments, the repertoires may have picked up extra background noise and variability between individuals. The results gave no support for a single strong signal or clonotype linked to IBD.

The library was prepared using 5' RACE. Preparation of each TCR library used about 4,000 ng of total RNA. cDNA was synthesized with SMARTScribe reverse transcriptase in eight separate reactions per sample. During cDNA synthesis, template switching introduced unique molecular identifiers that contained a 6-nucleotide sample barcode. TCRalpha and TCRbeta cDNA was amplified by two nested PCRs of approximately 17 and 9 cycles, with bead purification after each PCR. Before amplification, the cDNA was treated with uracil DNA-glycosylase and purified using the QIAquick PCR purification kit. In the second PCR, Illumina TruSeq-compatible adapters and sample-specific barcodes were added. Library quality and concentration were checked on TapeStation and Qubit, and libraries were pooled at 5 to 6.5 ng each. Pooled libraries were sequenced on an Illumina HiSeq2500 single-index Rapid Run with 2 x 100 bp reads and custom sequencing primers. Under the source paper's analysis protocol: PCR and sequencing errors were corrected by UMI-based consensus assembly using MiGEC version 1.2.6. MiXCR version 2.1.1 was used to carry out V(D)J alignment, clonotype assembly and CDR3 extraction. To normalise gene usage, clonotype sharing and MAIT/NKT TCR abundance, the analysis used the top 1000, 10 000 and 20 000 clonotypes per sample. After downsampling to 27 000 UMIs, diversity was calculated as the inverse Simpson index using the vegan R package. Paired Mann-Whitney U tests were applied to discordant twin pairs, with Benjamini-Hochberg correction for multiple testing. Each entry corresponds to one CDR3 protein sequence from reads that TCRdb reprocessed, and DNA is not given. TCRdb, not the authors, supplied the V and J calls. The sample's table lists a count of 200,000 to 250,000 distinct CDR3 sequences. The ten largest clones capture 1.6% of the sample.

Inclusive of the bounding cysteine and phenylalanine, the CDR3 is 15 residues long. DNA was not recorded. Taken from the germline V gene, the CDR1 and CDR2 loops are MGHDK and SYGVNS. The sample comprised blood. This TCR was sampled from a human donor with ulcerative colitis or Crohn's disease, or a healthy co-twin of an affected twin (not recorded which). The sequence links TRBV25-1 to TRBJ1-2; TCRdb lists TRBD1, though no DNA is available to test this call. CDR3 protein: CASSDTPLTGDGYTF.